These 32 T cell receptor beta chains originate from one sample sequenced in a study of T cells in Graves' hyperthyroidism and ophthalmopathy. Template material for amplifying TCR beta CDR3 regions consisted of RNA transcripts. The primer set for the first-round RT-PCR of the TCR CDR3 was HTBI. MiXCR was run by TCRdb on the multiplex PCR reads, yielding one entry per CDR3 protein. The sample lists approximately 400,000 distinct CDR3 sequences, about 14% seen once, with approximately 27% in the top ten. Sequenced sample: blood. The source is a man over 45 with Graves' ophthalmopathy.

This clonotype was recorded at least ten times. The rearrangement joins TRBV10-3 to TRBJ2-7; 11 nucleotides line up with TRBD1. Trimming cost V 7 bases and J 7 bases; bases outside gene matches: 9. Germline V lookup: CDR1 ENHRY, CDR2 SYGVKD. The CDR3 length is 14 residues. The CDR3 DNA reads TGTGCCATCAATCCGGGACAGGGGGAACGGGAGCAGTACTTC. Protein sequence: CAINPGQGEREQYF.

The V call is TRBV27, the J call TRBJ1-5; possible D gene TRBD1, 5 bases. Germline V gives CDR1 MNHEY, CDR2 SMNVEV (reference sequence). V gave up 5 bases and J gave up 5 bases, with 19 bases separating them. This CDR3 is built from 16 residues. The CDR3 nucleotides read TGTGCCAGCAGTCCACGCGTCAGGGTAAGGGATCAGCCCCAGCATTTT. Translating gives CASSPRVRVRDQPQHF.

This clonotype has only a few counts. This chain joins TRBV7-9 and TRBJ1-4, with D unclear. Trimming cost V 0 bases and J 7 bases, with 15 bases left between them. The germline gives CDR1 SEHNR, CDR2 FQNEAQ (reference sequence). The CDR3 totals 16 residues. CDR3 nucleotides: TGTGCCAGCAGCTTAGCTGGTGCGGGAACGCGTGAAAAACTGTTTTTT. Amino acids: CASSLAGAGTREKLFF. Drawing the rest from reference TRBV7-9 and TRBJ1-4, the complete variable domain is DTGVSQNPRHKITKRGQNVTFRCDPISEHNRLYWYRQTLGQGPEFLTYFQNEAQLEKSRLLSDRFSAERPKGSFSTLEIQRTEQGDSAMYLCASSLAGAGTREKLFFGSGTQLSVL.

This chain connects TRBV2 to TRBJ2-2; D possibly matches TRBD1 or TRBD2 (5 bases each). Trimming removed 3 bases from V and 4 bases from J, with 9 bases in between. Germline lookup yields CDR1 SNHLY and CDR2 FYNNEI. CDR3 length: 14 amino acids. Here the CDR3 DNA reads TGTGCCAGCAGTGAGAGGGACCTCACCGGGGAGCTGTTTTTT. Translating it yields CASSERDLTGELFF.

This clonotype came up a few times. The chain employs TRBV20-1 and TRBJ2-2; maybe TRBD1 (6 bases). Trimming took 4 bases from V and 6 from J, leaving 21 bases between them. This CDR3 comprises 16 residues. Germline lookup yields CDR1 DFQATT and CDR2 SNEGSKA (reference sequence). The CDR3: CSAKRTGTRGPGELFF. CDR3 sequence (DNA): TGCAGTGCTAAACGAACCGGGACAAGAGGCCCCGGGGAGCTGTTTTTT.

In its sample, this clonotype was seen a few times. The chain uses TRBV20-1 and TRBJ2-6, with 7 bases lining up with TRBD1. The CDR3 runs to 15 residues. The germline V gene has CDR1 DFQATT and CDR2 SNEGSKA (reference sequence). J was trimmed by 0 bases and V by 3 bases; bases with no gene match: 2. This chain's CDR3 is CSARGTASGANVLTF. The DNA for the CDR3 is TGCAGTGCTAGGGGGACAGCCTCTGGGGCCAACGTCCTGACTTTC.

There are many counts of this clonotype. The CDR3 loop is CASSLGRGLGTQYF. The CDR3 DNA is TGTGCCAGCAGTTTAGGCAGGGGGTTGGGTACGCAGTATTTT. V gene TRBV28 combines with J gene TRBJ2-3, with 7 bases matching TRBD1. The CDR3 runs 14 residues. Germline V lookup: CDR1 MDHEN, CDR2 SYDVKM. The trim removed 2 bases at V and 8 bases at J, leaving 7 bases unmatched.

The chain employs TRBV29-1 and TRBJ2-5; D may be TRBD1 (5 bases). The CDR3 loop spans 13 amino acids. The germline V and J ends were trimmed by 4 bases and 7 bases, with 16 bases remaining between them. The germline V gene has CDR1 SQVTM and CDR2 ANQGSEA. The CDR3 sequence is CSVAGRVLGTQYF. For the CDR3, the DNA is TGCAGCGTTGCCGGCAGGGTGCTGGGGACCCAGTACTTC.

The DNA for the CDR3 is TGTGCCAGCAGCCACCGGACGTGGGATTTCGGGGAGCTGTTTTTT. Its protein is CASSHRTWDFGELFF. J is TRBJ2-2 and V is TRBV14; unclear D gene. Germline CDR1 SGHDN, CDR2 FVKESK. The length of the CDR3 is 15 residues. V was pared by 3 bases and J by 7 bases, with 15 bases between.

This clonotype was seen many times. This chain's CDR3 is CASSVEGDGELFF. The CDR3 bases are TGTGCCAGCAGTGTGGAAGGGGACGGGGAGCTGTTTTTT. V usage is TRBV6-1 and J usage is TRBJ2-2; tentatively, D is TRBD1 (5 bases). Looked up from germline, CDR1 is MNHNS and CDR2 is SASEGT. V shed 4 bases and J shed 7 bases, with 10 bases lying between them. This CDR3 has 13 amino acids.

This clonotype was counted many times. The CDR3 spells CSATRTSGSLTQYF. CDR3 DNA sequence: TGCAGTGCTACCCGGACTAGCGGGAGCCTTACCCAGTACTTC. The gene calls are TRBV20-1 and TRBJ2-5; 13 nucleotides match TRBD2. The V gene's germline CDR1 is DFQATT and CDR2 SNEGSKA (reference sequence). The CDR3 spans 14 residues. The V and J ends lost 4 bases and 8 bases, in that order; junction bases with no gene match: 7.

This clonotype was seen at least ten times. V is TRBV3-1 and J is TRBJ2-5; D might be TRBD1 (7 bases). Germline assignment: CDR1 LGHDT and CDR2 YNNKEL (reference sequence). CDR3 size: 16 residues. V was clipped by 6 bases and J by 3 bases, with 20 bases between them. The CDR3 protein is CASRPSGGRTKETQYF. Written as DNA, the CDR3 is TGTGCCAGCAGGCCATCAGGGGGGAGGACCAAAGAGACCCAGTACTTC.

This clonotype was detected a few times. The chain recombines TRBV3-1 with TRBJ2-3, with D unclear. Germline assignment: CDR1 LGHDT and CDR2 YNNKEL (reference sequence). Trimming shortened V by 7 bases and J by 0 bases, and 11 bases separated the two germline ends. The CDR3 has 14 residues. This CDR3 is CASNTLPSTDTQYF. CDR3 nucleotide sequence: TGTGCCAGCAACACACTTCCTAGCACAGATACGCAGTATTTT.

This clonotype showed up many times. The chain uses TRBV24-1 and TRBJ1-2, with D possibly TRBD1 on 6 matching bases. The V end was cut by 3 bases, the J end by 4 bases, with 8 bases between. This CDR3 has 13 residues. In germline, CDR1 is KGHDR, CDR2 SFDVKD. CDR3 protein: CATSDTGIYGYTF. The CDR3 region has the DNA TGTGCCACCAGTGATACAGGGATCTATGGCTACACCTTC.

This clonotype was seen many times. Written as DNA, the CDR3 is TGTGCCAGCAGCTTACTGGGTATGAACACTGAAGCTTTCTTT. The encoded protein is CASSLLGMNTEAFF. The V call is TRBV11-3, the J call TRBJ1-1; D remains ambiguous. CDR1 and CDR2 (germline): SGHNT, YENEEA. The CDR3 loop spans 14 amino acids. The V end lost 2 bases, the J end lost 0 bases, and 7 bases lay between the germline ends.

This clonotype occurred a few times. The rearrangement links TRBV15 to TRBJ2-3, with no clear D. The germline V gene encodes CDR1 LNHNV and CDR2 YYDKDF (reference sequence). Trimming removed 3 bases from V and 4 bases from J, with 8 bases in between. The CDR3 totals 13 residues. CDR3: CATSSYRSDTQYF. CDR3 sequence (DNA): TGTGCCACCAGCAGCTACAGATCAGATACGCAGTATTTT.

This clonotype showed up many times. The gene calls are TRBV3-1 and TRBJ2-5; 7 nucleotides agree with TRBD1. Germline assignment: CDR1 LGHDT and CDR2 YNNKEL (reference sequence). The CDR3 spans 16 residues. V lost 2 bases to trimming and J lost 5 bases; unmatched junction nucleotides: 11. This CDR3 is CASSQQATGVGETQYF. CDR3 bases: TGTGCCAGCAGCCAACAGGCCACAGGGGTTGGCGAGACCCAGTACTTC.

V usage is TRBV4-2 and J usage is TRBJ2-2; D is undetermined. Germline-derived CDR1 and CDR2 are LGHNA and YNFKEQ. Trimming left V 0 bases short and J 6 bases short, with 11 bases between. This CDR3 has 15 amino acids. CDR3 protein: CASSQERSVPGELFF. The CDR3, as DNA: TGTGCCAGCAGCCAAGAAAGGAGCGTGCCCGGGGAGCTGTTTTTT.

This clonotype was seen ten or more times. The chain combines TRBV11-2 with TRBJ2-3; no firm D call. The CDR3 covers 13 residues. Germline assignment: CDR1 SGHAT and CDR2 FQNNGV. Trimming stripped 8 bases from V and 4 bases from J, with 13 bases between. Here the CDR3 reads CASLGQVADTQYF. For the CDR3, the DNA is TGTGCCAGCTTAGGTCAGGTGGCAGATACGCAGTATTTT.

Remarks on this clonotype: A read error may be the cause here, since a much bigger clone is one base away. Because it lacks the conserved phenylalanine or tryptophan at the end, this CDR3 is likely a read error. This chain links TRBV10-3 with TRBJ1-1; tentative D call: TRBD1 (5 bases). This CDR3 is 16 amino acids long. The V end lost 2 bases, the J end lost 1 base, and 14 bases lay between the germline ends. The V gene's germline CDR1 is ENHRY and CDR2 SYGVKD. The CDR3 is CAISETAGSRNTEAFS. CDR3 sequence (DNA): TGTGCCATCAGTGAGACGGCAGGGTCGAGGAACACTGAAGCTTTCTCT.

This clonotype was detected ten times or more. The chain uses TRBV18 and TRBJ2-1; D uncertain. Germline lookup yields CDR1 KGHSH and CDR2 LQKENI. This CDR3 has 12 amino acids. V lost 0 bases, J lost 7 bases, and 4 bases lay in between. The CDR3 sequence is CASSPPNNEQFF. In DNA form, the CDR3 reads TGTGCCAGCTCACCACCAAATAATGAGCAGTTCTTC.

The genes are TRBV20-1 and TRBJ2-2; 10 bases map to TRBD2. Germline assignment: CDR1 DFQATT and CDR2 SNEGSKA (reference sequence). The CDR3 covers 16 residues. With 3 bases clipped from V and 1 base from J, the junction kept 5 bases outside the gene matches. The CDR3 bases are TGCAGTGCTAGGCTAGCGGGGGACCGGAACACCGGGGAGCTGTTTTTT. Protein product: CSARLAGDRNTGELFF.

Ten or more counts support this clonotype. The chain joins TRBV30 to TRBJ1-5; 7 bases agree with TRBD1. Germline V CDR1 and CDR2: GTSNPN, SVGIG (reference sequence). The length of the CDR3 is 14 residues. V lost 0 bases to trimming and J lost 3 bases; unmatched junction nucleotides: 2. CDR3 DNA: TGTGCCTGGAGTGTTGGGACAGCCAATCAGCCCCAGCATTTT. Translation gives CAWSVGTANQPQHF.

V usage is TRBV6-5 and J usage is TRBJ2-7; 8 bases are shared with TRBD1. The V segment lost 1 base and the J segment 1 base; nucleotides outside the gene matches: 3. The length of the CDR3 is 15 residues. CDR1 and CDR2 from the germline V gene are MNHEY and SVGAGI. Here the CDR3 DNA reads TGTGCCAGCAGTTACTTCGGACAGGGATCCTACGAGCAGTACTTC. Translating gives CASSYFGQGSYEQYF.

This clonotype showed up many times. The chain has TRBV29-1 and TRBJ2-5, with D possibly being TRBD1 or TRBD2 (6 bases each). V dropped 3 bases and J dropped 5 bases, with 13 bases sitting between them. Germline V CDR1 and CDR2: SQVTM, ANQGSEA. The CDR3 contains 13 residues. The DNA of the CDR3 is TGCAGCGTTGACAGGGGCGGAGGGGAGACCCAGTACTTC. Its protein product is CSVDRGGGETQYF.

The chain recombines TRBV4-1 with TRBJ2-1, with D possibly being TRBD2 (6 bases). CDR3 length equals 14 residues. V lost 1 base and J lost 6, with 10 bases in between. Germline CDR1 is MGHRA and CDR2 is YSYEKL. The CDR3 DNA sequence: TGCGCCAGCAGCCAAGGTCTAGCGTCCAATGAGCAGTTCTTC. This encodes CASSQGLASNEQFF.

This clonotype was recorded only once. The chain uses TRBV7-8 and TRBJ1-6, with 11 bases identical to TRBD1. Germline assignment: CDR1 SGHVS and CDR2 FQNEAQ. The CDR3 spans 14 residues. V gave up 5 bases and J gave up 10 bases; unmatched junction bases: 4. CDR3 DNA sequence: TGTGCCAGCAGCCAGGACAGGGGGCTCTCACCCCTCCACTTT. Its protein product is CASSQDRGLSPLHF.

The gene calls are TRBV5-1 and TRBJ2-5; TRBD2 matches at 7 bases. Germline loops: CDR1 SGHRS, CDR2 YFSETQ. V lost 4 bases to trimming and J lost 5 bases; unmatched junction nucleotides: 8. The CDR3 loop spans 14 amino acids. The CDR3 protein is CASSVGGVSETQYF. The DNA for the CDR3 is TGCGCCAGCAGCGTGGGGGGGGTTTCGGAGACCCAGTACTTC.

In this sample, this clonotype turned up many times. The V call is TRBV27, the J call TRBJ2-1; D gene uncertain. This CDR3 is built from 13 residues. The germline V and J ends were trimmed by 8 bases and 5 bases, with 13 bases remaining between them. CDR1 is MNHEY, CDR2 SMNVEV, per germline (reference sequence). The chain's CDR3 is CASAPRSNNEQFF. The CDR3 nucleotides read TGTGCCAGCGCCCCAAGGTCCAACAATGAGCAGTTCTTC.

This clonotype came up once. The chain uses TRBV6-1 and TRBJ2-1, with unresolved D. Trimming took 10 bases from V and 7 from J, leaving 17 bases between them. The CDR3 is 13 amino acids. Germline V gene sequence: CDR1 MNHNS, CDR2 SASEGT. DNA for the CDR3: TGTGCCACCTTCACACCTAGTAATAATGAGCAGTTCTTC. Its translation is CATFTPSNNEQFF.

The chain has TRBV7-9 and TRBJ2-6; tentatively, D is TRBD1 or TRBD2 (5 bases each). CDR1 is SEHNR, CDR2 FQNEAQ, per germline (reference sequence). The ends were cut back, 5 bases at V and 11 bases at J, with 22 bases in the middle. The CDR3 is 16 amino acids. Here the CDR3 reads CASSLDGGVHPHVLTF. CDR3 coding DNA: TGTGCCAGCAGCCTGGATGGGGGTGTCCACCCCCACGTCCTGACTTTC.

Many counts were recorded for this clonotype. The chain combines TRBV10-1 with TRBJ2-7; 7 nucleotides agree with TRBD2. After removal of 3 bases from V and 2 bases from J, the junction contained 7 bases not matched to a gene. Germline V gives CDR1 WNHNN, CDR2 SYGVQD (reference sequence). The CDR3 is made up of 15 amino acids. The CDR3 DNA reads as TGCGCCAGCAGTGATTGGCTAGCGGATACCTACGAGCAGTACTTC. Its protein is CASSDWLADTYEQYF.